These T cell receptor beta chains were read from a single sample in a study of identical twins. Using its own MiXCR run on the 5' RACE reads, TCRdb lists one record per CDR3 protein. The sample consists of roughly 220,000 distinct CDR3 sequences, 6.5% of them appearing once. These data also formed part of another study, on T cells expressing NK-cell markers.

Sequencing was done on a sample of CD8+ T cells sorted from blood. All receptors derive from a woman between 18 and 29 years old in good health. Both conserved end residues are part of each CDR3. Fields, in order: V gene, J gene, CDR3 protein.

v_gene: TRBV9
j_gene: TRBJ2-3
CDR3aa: CASSVEGRASGTDTQYF

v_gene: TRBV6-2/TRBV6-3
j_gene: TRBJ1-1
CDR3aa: CASSYLNTEAFF

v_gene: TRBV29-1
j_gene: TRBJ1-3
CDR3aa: CSVESSAGNTIYF

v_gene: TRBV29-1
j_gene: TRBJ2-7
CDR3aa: CSATPQGARGIYEQYF

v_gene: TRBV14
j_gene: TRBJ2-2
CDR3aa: CASRPLLSQGNTGELFF

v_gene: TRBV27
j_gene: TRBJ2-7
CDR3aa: CASGLFHEQYF

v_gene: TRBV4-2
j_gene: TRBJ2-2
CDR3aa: CASSPVINTGELFF

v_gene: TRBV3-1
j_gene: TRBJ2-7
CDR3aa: CASSHQTGFNEQYF

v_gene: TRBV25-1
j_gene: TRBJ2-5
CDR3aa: CASSDLLETQETQYF

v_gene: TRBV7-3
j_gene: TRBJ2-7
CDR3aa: CASSSGVGGTYEQYF

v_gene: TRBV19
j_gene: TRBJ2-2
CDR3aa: CASSPPGGELFF

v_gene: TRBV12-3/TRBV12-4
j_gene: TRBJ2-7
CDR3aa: CASSPVRYEQYF

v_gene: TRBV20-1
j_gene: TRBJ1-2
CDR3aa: CSARDTGFHGYTF

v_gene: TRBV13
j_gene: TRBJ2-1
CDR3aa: CASSFSSNYEQFF

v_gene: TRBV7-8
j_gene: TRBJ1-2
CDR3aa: CASSPSPAENGYTF

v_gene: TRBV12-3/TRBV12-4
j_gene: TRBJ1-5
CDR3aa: CASTLGGQGRNQPQHF

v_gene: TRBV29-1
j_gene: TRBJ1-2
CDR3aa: CSVVPNRAGGGYGYTF

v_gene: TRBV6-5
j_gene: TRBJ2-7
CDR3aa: CASSYSGASSYEQYF

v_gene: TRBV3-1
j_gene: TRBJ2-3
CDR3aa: CASCQEGRSTDTQYF

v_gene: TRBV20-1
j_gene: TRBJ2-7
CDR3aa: CSARGAAEQYF

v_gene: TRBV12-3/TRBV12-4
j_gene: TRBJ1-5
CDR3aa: CASSPALGQPQHF

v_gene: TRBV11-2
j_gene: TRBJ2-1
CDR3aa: CASSSPGLAGAHEQFF

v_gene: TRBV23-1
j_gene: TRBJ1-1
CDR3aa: CASSPAVAEAFF

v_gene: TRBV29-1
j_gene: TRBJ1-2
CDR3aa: CSATSQNLNYGYTF

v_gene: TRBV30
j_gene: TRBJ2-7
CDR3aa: CAWRLAGGRAYEQYF

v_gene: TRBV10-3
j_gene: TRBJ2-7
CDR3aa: CAISESAGAYEQYF

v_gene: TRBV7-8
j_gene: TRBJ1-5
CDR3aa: CASSLGFTGTGDVGNQPQHF

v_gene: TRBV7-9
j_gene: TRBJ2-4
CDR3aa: CASSLGGGRTLNIQYF

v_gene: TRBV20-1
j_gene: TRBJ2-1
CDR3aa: CSARARGSFYNEQFF

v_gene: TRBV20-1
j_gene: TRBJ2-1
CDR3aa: CSAGTGMLNEQFF

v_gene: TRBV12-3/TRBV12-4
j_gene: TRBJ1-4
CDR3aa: CASGVVQGRDANEKLFF

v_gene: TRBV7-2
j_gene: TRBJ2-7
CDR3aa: CASSDTLAGGGEQYF

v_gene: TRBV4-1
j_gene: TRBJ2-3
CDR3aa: CASSQDRVGRRTDTQYF

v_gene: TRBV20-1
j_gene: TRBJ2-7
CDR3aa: CSARGLTSGESYEQYF

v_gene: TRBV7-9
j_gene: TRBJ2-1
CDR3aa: CASSSTSGGDEQFF

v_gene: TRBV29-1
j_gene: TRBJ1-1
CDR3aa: CSVFAGGWTEAFF

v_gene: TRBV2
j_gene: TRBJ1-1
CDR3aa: CASSVGRGLNEAFF

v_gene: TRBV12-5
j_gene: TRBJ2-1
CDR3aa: CASGALTGPYNEQFF

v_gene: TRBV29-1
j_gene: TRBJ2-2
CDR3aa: CSGPGYNTGELFF

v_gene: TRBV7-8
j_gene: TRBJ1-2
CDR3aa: CASSPRDYGYTF

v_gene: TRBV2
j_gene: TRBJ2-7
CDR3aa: CATNKGDEQYF

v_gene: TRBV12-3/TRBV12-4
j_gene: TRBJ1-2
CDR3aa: CASSLSVLDGYTF

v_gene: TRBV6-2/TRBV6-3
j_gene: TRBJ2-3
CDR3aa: CASSAQPTLVRADTQYF

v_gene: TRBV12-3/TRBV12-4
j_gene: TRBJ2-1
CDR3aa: CASSSATSGVNEQFF

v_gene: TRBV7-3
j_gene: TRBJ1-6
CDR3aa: CASSLTGGVSPLHF